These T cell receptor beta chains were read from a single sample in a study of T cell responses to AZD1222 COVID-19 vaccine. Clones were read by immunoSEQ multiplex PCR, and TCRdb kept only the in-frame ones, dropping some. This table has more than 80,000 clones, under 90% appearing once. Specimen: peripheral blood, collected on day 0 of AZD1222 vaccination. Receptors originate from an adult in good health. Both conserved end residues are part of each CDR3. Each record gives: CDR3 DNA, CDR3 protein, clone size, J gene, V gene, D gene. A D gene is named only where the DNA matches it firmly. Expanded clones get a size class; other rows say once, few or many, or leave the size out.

DNA: TGCGCCAGCAGTGAGACAACAGGGGACTATGGCTACACCTTC
CDR3: CASSETTGDYGYTF
size: -
J: TRBJ1-2
V: TRBV10-1
D: TRBD1

DNA: TGTGCCAGTAGAATGTCCGGGACTAGCGCTTACGAGCAGTACTTC
CDR3: CASRMSGTSAYEQYF
size: -
J: TRBJ2-7
V: TRBV6-5
D: TRBD2

DNA: TGTGCCAGCAGCCAGGACCATACAGGGGCTAGTGGCTACACCTTC
CDR3: CASSQDHTGASGYTF
size: -
J: TRBJ1-2
V: TRBV3-1/TRBV3-2
D: TRBD1

DNA: TGTGCCAGCTCACAGGGACGGAACCAAGAGACCCAGTACTTC
CDR3: CASSQGRNQETQYF
size: once
J: TRBJ2-5
V: TRBV18
D: -

DNA: TGTGCCAGCCCTAGGGGACTTCTCACAGATACGCAGTATTTT
CDR3: CASPRGLLTDTQYF
size: -
J: TRBJ2-3
V: TRBV14
D: -

DNA: TGTGCCAGCAAGGGACAGACTTATGGCTACACCTTC
CDR3: CASKGQTYGYTF
size: -
J: TRBJ1-2
V: TRBV21-1
D: -

DNA: TGCGCCAGCCAGAGAGGGATGGGGAACACTGAAGCTTTCTTT
CDR3: CASQRGMGNTEAFF
size: -
J: TRBJ1-1
V: TRBV5-1
D: -

DNA: TGTGCCAGCAGCACCTCTAGCGGAGGGAGCACAGATACGCAGTATTTT
CDR3: CASSTSSGGSTDTQYF
size: -
J: TRBJ2-3
V: TRBV7-2
D: TRBD2

DNA: TGTGCCAGCAGAGCCGGACAGGGTGGAAGGACTGAAGCTTTCTTT
CDR3: CASRAGQGGRTEAFF
size: -
J: TRBJ1-1
V: TRBV6-5
D: TRBD1

DNA: TGTGCCAGCAGTTTTGGCCGTCCGGCCCACGAGCAGTACTTC
CDR3: CASSFGRPAHEQYF
size: -
J: TRBJ2-7
V: TRBV6-5
D: -

DNA: TGTGCCAGCAGCCAAGACACCAAGGGCTATGGCTACACCTTC
CDR3: CASSQDTKGYGYTF
size: -
J: TRBJ1-2
V: TRBV14
D: -

DNA: TGCGCCAGCACCCGCGGACAGGGTGAGTGGTACGAGCAGTACTTC
CDR3: CASTRGQGEWYEQYF
size: -
J: TRBJ2-7
V: TRBV5-1
D: TRBD1

DNA: TGTGCCAGCAGCTTGGGCGGGAGTCGATCAGATACGCAGTATTTT
CDR3: CASSLGGSRSDTQYF
size: once
J: TRBJ2-3
V: TRBV7-7
D: TRBD2

DNA: TGTGCCAGCAGCAACCCGGGACTAGCGGGAGGTTTCCAAGAGACCCAGTACTTC
CDR3: CASSNPGLAGGFQETQYF
size: -
J: TRBJ2-5
V: TRBV7-2
D: TRBD2

DNA: TGTGCCAGCTCGGCGGCAACTAATGAAAAACTGTTTTTT
CDR3: CASSAATNEKLFF
size: -
J: TRBJ1-4
V: TRBV18
D: -

DNA: TGTGCCAGCAGCTTAGGAAAGGAATACACCATATATTTT
CDR3: CASSLGKEYTIYF
size: -
J: TRBJ1-3
V: TRBV11-2
D: -

DNA: TGTGCCAGCAGCCAAGATTACAATATTAACTATGGCTACACCTTC
CDR3: CASSQDYNINYGYTF
size: -
J: TRBJ1-2
V: TRBV3-1/TRBV3-2
D: -

DNA: TGTGCCAGCAGCTCATCGCAGGGCGTCTCTGGGGCCAACGTCCTGACTTTC
CDR3: CASSSSQGVSGANVLTF
size: -
J: TRBJ2-6
V: TRBV7-3
D: -

DNA: TGTGCCAGCAGTTCCACCGGCAAACTGTTTTTT
CDR3: CASSSTGKLFF
size: -
J: TRBJ1-4
V: TRBV6-5
D: -

DNA: TGTGCCATCAGTTCAACTTCCTTAGACAGGGATGGCTACACCTTC
CDR3: CAISSTSLDRDGYTF
size: -
J: TRBJ1-2
V: TRBV10-3
D: TRBD1

DNA: TGTGCCAGCAGTGGCAGGATTAACTATGGCTACACCTTC
CDR3: CASSGRINYGYTF
size: -
J: TRBJ1-2
V: TRBV27
D: -

DNA: TGTGCCAGCAGCCTAACCCGGGACAGGGAGAATGAGCAGTTCTTC
CDR3: CASSLTRDRENEQFF
size: -
J: TRBJ2-1
V: TRBV7-2
D: TRBD1

DNA: TGTGCCAGCAGCGAGATAAACTATGGCTACACCTTC
CDR3: CASSEINYGYTF
size: -
J: TRBJ1-2
V: TRBV5-6
D: -

DNA: TGTGCCAGCAGTGAACAGAAGGGATACGAGCAGTACTTC
CDR3: CASSEQKGYEQYF
size: -
J: TRBJ2-7
V: TRBV6-1
D: -

DNA: TGTGCCAGTAGCGAACATTTCCAGGGGGCCCGGCATTTT
CDR3: CASSEHFQGARHF
size: few
J: TRBJ1-5
V: TRBV19
D: TRBD1

DNA: TGTGCCAGCAGCTTAGACCAGGGACTAGCGGGGTCTTGGAAGCAGTACTTC
CDR3: CASSLDQGLAGSWKQYF
size: -
J: TRBJ2-7
V: TRBV7-2
D: TRBD2

DNA: TGTGCCAGCAGTCGTGGAGGGGTTAGGACTGAAGCTTTCTTT
CDR3: CASSRGGVRTEAFF
size: -
J: TRBJ1-1
V: TRBV28
D: -

DNA: TGCGCCAGCTCCCCCGCCGGACTAGCGGGGGGCAAGACCCAGTACTTC
CDR3: CASSPAGLAGGKTQYF
size: -
J: TRBJ2-5
V: TRBV5-1
D: TRBD2

DNA: TGTGCCAGCAGTCCCGGGGGCCTGTATGGCTACACCTTC
CDR3: CASSPGGLYGYTF
size: -
J: TRBJ1-2
V: TRBV28
D: -

DNA: TGTGCCAGCAGAGGCGGAATTGAGACCCAGTACTTC
CDR3: CASRGGIETQYF
size: -
J: TRBJ2-5
V: TRBV28
D: -

DNA: TGTGCCAGCAGCCCGCAAAGGGAGGGGGGCTACGAGCAGTACTTC
CDR3: CASSPQREGGYEQYF
size: -
J: TRBJ2-7
V: TRBV5-4
D: -

DNA: TGCGCCAGCAGTGAAGTAAGTCGATCTGAAGCTTTCTTT
CDR3: CASSEVSRSEAFF
size: -
J: TRBJ1-1
V: TRBV10-2
D: -

DNA: TGTGCCAGCAGTGTTAGCGGGAGGTCCTACGAGCAGTACTTC
CDR3: CASSVSGRSYEQYF
size: -
J: TRBJ2-7
V: TRBV2
D: TRBD2

DNA: TGTGCCTGCGGAGAGGGGAATTCACCCCTCCACTTT
CDR3: CACGEGNSPLHF
size: -
J: TRBJ1-6
V: TRBV30
D: -

DNA: TGTGCCAGTAGTCTGTCGGGGACAGGGCAAAGTGGACCAGCCAAAAACATTCAGTACTTC
CDR3: CASSLSGTGQSGPAKNIQYF
size: -
J: TRBJ2-4
V: TRBV19
D: TRBD1

DNA: TGTGCCAGCAGTTTACCTACCCGAAATGAGCAGTTCTTC
CDR3: CASSLPTRNEQFF
size: -
J: TRBJ2-1
V: TRBV27
D: -

DNA: TGTGCCAGTAGTATAGCAGGACTTCCACTGTTTTTT
CDR3: CASSIAGLPLFF
size: -
J: TRBJ1-4
V: TRBV19
D: -

DNA: TGTGCCAGCAGCCTAGTCGGATCAGCCTATAATTCACCCCTCCACTTT
CDR3: CASSLVGSAYNSPLHF
size: -
J: TRBJ1-6
V: TRBV11-2
D: -

DNA: TGCAGCGTCATGGGGCCGGCGAACACCGGGGAGCTGTTTTTT
CDR3: CSVMGPANTGELFF
size: once
J: TRBJ2-2
V: TRBV29-1
D: -

DNA: TGCGCCAGCAGCCAAGGACAGGGACTAATCTACGAGCAGTACTTC
CDR3: CASSQGQGLIYEQYF
size: -
J: TRBJ2-7
V: TRBV4-1
D: -

DNA: TGTGCCAGCAGCTTAACGTTTGGACTAGCGGGAGGGGGGCAGTTCTTC
CDR3: CASSLTFGLAGGGQFF
size: -
J: TRBJ2-1
V: TRBV7-3
D: TRBD2

DNA: TGCGCCAGCAGACGGGACCTTAACACTGAAGCTTTCTTT
CDR3: CASRRDLNTEAFF
size: -
J: TRBJ1-1
V: TRBV10-1
D: -

DNA: TGTGCCAGCAGCCCGGGGCGGGGAGATACGCAGTATTTT
CDR3: CASSPGRGDTQYF
size: few
J: TRBJ2-3
V: TRBV13
D: -

DNA: TGTGCCAGCAGCTTAGGGAAAGGGGAGACCCAGTACTTC
CDR3: CASSLGKGETQYF
size: -
J: TRBJ2-5
V: TRBV11-3
D: -

DNA: TGTGCCAGTAGTTACTGGCAGGGGGATGAAAAACTGTTTTTT
CDR3: CASSYWQGDEKLFF
size: -
J: TRBJ1-4
V: TRBV19
D: TRBD1

DNA: TGTGCCAGCAGCTTAGACCGTCTGAACACCGGGGAGCTGTTTTTT
CDR3: CASSLDRLNTGELFF
size: once
J: TRBJ2-2
V: TRBV5-4
D: -

DNA: TGTGCCAGCTGGGACAGGTTCGATCAGCCCCAGCATTTT
CDR3: CASWDRFDQPQHF
size: once
J: TRBJ1-5
V: TRBV28
D: TRBD1

DNA: TGTGCCATCAGCGAGCACGGACAGGCCTACGAGCAGTACTTC
CDR3: CAISEHGQAYEQYF
size: -
J: TRBJ2-7
V: TRBV10-3
D: TRBD1

DNA: TGTGCCAGCAGGCTGACAGGGGGACGCAATCAGCCCCAGCATTTT
CDR3: CASRLTGGRNQPQHF
size: -
J: TRBJ1-5
V: TRBV6-5
D: TRBD1

DNA: TGTGCTAGTGGTTTGGAAGGTCATAGCAATCAGCCCCAGCATTTT
CDR3: CASGLEGHSNQPQHF
size: -
J: TRBJ1-5
V: TRBV12-5
D: -

DNA: TGTGCCAGTAGTCTGGCCAGTACGGAAAAACTGTTTTTT
CDR3: CASSLASTEKLFF
size: -
J: TRBJ1-4
V: TRBV19
D: -

DNA: TGTGCCAGCTCAGCCTACTTCGGTGATAACGAAAAACTGTTTTTT
CDR3: CASSAYFGDNEKLFF
size: -
J: TRBJ1-4
V: TRBV18
D: -

DNA: TGTGCCAGCAGCCCCCACATAGACACCGGGGAGCTGTTTTTT
CDR3: CASSPHIDTGELFF
size: few
J: TRBJ2-2
V: TRBV7-2
D: -